Listed here are 26 T cell receptor beta chains from one sample, sequenced in a study of OX40 agonist ivuxolimab in advanced cancers. Profiled with immunoSEQ multiplex PCR; TCRdb holds only in-frame clones, not every one. Among about 77,000 clones, 85% to 95% were seen once, and the ten largest hold around 5.1%. This sample comprised CD4+ or CD8+ T cells sorted from blood, obtained in a trial of the OX40 agonist ivuxolimab. The receptors originated from an adult with an advanced solid tumor such as melanoma, head and neck, liver or kidney cancer.

This chain links TRBV7-9 with TRBJ1-1; D unclear. CDR1 SEHNR and CDR2 FQNEAQ come from the germline V gene (reference sequence). The CDR3 has 13 amino acids. Trimming shortened V by 2 bases and J by 1 base, and 5 bases separated the two germline ends. In DNA, the CDR3 is TGTGCCAGCAGCTTATTGCCGAACACTGAAGCTTTCTTT. Translated: CASSLLPNTEAFF.

This clone turned up a few times. The gene calls are TRBV7-9 and TRBJ2-3; D might be TRBD1 (6 bases). The CDR3 consists of 15 residues. CDR1 and CDR2 (germline): SEHNR, FQNEAQ (reference sequence). With 5 bases removed from V and 0 bases from J, the gap between germline ends came to 12 bases. The CDR3 here is CASSTAGVSTDTQYF. CDR3 DNA sequence: TGTGCCAGCAGCACGGCAGGGGTGAGCACAGATACGCAGTATTTT.

This chain joins TRBV18 and TRBJ1-1, with D perhaps matching TRBD1 (5 bases). This CDR3 spans 15 amino acids. The germline V gene encodes CDR1 KGHSH and CDR2 LQKENI. V shed 1 base and J shed 6 bases, with 15 bases lying between them. The CDR3 loop is CASSPLGGGKAEAFF. DNA for the CDR3: TGTGCCAGCTCACCACTCGGGGGGGGGAAGGCTGAAGCTTTCTTT. The whole variable domain, filled in from reference TRBV18 and TRBJ1-1, reads NAGVMQNPRHLVRRRGQEARLRCSPMKGHSHVYWYRQLPEEGLKFMVYLQKENIIDESGMPKERFSAEFPKEGPSILRIQQVVRGDSAAYFCASSPLGGGKAEAFFGQGTRLTVV.

The chain employs TRBV18 and TRBJ2-5, with TRBD1 matching 9 bases. V dropped 6 bases and J dropped 5; count of bases not matched to a gene: 10. The CDR3 sequence is 15 residues long. Per the germline V gene, CDR1 is KGHSH and CDR2 is LQKENI. CDR3 sequence: CASSPTGGFGETQYF. The CDR3 DNA reads TGTGCCAGCTCGCCAACAGGGGGCTTTGGGGAGACCCAGTACTTC.

The chain links TRBV9 to TRBJ2-2, with D uncertain. Germline-derived CDR1 and CDR2 are SGDLS and YYNGEE. The V gene lost 4 bases and the J gene lost 2 bases, with 18 bases spanning the gap. The CDR3 is 17 amino acids. The CDR3 coding sequence is TGTGCCAGCAGCCCACAACCGTCGCGGCTCAACACCGGGGAGCTGTTTTTT. It encodes CASSPQPSRLNTGELFF.

The chain combines TRBV7-2 with TRBJ1-3; perhaps TRBD1 as D (6 bases). The CDR3 extends over 15 amino acids. CDR1 and CDR2 from the germline V gene are SGHTA and FQGNSA. V lost 1 base, J lost 4 bases, and 11 bases lay in between. CDR3 region: CASSLVGAQGNTIYF. The DNA for the CDR3 is TGTGCCAGCAGCTTAGTGGGGGCGCAGGGAAACACCATATATTTT.

The rearrangement links TRBV2 to TRBJ1-2; the D gene is possibly TRBD1 (6 bases). The ends were cut back, 4 bases at V and 5 bases at J, with 11 bases in the middle. Germline V CDR1 and CDR2: SNHLY, FYNNEI. The CDR3 has 13 residues. This CDR3 is CASSAQGGYGYTF. The CDR3, as DNA: TGTGCCAGCAGTGCACAGGGTGGGTATGGCTACACCTTC.

The chain links TRBV7-6 to TRBJ2-2; the D is unclear. Trimming pared 1 base from V and 4 bases from J, leaving 4 bases between. CDR1 is SGHVS and CDR2 is FNYEAQ in the germline V gene. The CDR3 covers 13 residues. CDR3 in DNA: TGTGCCAGCAGCTTAGGGCCCACCGGGGAGCTGTTTTTT. This gives the protein CASSLGPTGELFF. The entire variable domain, with the rest obtained from reference TRBV7-6 and TRBJ2-2, is as follows: GAGVSQSPRYKVTKRGQDVALRCDPISGHVSLYWYRQALGQGPEFLTYFNYEAQQDKSGLPNDRFSAERPEGSISTLTIQRTEQRDSAMYRCASSLGPTGELFFGEGSRLTVL.

The chain carries TRBV27 and TRBJ1-2; no firm D call. The CDR3 totals 15 residues. Germline lookup yields CDR1 MNHEY and CDR2 SMNVEV (reference sequence). V was pared by 6 bases and J by 2 bases, with 16 bases between. The CDR3 loop reads CASSPGGLANYGYTF. The CDR3 bases are TGTGCCAGCAGCCCGGGTGGGCTCGCGAACTATGGCTACACCTTC.

The genes are TRBV5-1 and TRBJ1-2; D unclear. The CDR3 consists of 13 residues. Per the germline V gene, CDR1 is SGHRS and CDR2 is YFSETQ. Trimming cost V 1 base and J 2 bases, with 6 bases left between them. The CDR3 nucleotides read TGCGCCAGCAGCTTGTCGATAAACTATGGCTACACCTTC. This encodes CASSLSINYGYTF.

The chain carries TRBV7-2 and TRBJ1-5, with D possibly matching TRBD1 (5 bases). The germline V gene encodes CDR1 SGHTA and CDR2 FQGNSA. Trimming removed 1 base at V and 0 bases at J, with 10 bases between. This CDR3 spans 16 amino acids. The CDR3 loop is CASSLGSGVSNQPQHF. CDR3 DNA: TGTGCCAGCAGCTTAGGGTCGGGGGTTAGCAATCAGCCCCAGCATTTT.

V usage is TRBV19 and J usage is TRBJ1-2; 7 bases are a match to TRBD1. The V gene end was trimmed by 5 bases and the J gene end by 4 bases; junction bases not matched to a gene: 10. Germline values: CDR1 LNHDA, CDR2 SQIVND (reference sequence). This CDR3 has 15 residues. Here the CDR3 reads CASSRTGPRGYGYTF. The CDR3 coding sequence is TGTGCCAGTAGTCGGACAGGCCCTCGGGGCTATGGCTACACCTTC.

The V call is TRBV6-5, the J call TRBJ2-1; perhaps TRBD2 as D (6 bases). The CDR3 is 15 amino acids. V lost 4 bases to trimming and J lost 9 bases, with 19 bases between them. Germline assignment: CDR1 MNHEY and CDR2 SVGAGI. The CDR3 loop is CASSSRLVPGSEQFF. CDR3 bases: TGTGCCAGCAGTTCTCGACTAGTGCCGGGCAGTGAGCAGTTCTTC.

The chain is built from TRBV5-6 and TRBJ2-2, with a weak D call TRBD1 (5 bases). The CDR3 contains 17 residues. The V and J ends lost 3 bases and 3 bases respectively, with 18 bases between them. Per germline, CDR1 SGHDT and CDR2 YYEEEE. The CDR3 coding sequence is TGTGCCAGCAGCTCGAAGGGCAGGGAATCGTACACCGGGGAGCTGTTTTTT. It translates to CASSSKGRESYTGELFF.

The chain recombines TRBV27 with TRBJ2-2; D unresolved. V lost 6 bases and J lost 0, with 11 bases in between. Germline V gives CDR1 MNHEY, CDR2 SMNVEV (reference sequence). The CDR3 is 15 residues long. The CDR3 region is CASRDRYANTGELFF. DNA for the CDR3: TGTGCCAGCAGAGACCGCTATGCGAACACCGGGGAGCTGTTTTTT.

The V call is TRBV29-1, the J call TRBJ2-3, with 12 bases aligning to TRBD2. Germline CDR1 is SQVTM and CDR2 is ANQGSEA. V lost 3 bases and J lost 6; bases outside the gene matches: 10. The CDR3 has 16 amino acids. The CDR3 loop is CSVDPPLAGGPDTQYF. As DNA, the CDR3 is TGCAGCGTTGACCCCCCGCTAGCGGGAGGGCCGGATACGCAGTATTTT.

The chain carries TRBV11-2 and TRBJ2-3; the D gene is possibly TRBD2 (6 bases). Between the trimmed V and J ends, which lost 1 base and 1 base, there was a span of 12 bases. The CDR3 has 16 amino acids. Germline assignment: CDR1 SGHAT and CDR2 FQNNGV. The CDR3 DNA reads TGTGCCAGCAGCTTAGGAACCGCTAGCGGCACAGATACGCAGTATTTT. It codes for CASSLGTASGTDTQYF.

The chain links TRBV5-4 to TRBJ2-5; D ambiguous. With 2 bases removed from V and 1 base from J, the gap between germline ends came to 9 bases. Germline-derived CDR1 and CDR2 are SGHNT and YYREEE (reference sequence). The CDR3 loop spans 14 amino acids. The CDR3 here is CASSFSTPQETQYF. Here the CDR3 DNA reads TGTGCCAGCAGCTTTTCGACTCCCCAAGAGACCCAGTACTTC.

The V gene is TRBV18, the J gene TRBJ1-4; D unresolved. CDR3 length: 15 residues. The V end was cut by 1 base, the J end by 7 bases, with 13 bases between. Germline CDR1 KGHSH, CDR2 LQKENI. Here the CDR3 reads CASSPQGPISEKLFF. As DNA, the CDR3 is TGTGCCAGCTCACCACAGGGCCCAATAAGTGAAAAACTGTTTTTT. The whole variable domain, filled in from reference TRBV18 and TRBJ1-4, reads NAGVMQNPRHLVRRRGQEARLRCSPMKGHSHVYWYRQLPEEGLKFMVYLQKENIIDESGMPKERFSAEFPKEGPSILRIQQVVRGDSAAYFCASSPQGPISEKLFFGSGTQLSVL.

J is TRBJ1-5 and V is TRBV6-1; D possibly corresponds to TRBD1 (5 bases). The CDR3 totals 14 residues. Trimming cost V 8 bases and J 3 bases, with 14 bases left between them. CDR1 and CDR2 (germline): MNHNS, SASEGT. CDR3 DNA: TGTGCCAGCTTCCGGGACGGAATCAATCAGCCCCAGCATTTT. It yields the protein CASFRDGINQPQHF.

This rearrangement joins TRBV7-3 to TRBJ2-2; D not resolved. Germline V gene sequence: CDR1 SGHTA, CDR2 FQGTGA. The CDR3 covers 15 residues. Trimming took off 5 bases at V and 5 bases at J, with 15 bases between the two ends. The CDR3, as DNA: TGTGCCAGCAGCCCTGGGTCTGGGGTTACCGGGGAGCTGTTTTTT. It translates to CASSPGSGVTGELFF.

This chain links TRBV28 with TRBJ2-5; D perhaps matches TRBD2 (5 bases). The J call is in doubt because the DNA end fits TRBJ2-7 better. Germline CDR1 is MDHEN and CDR2 is SYDVKM. The CDR3 is 14 residues long. CDR3 protein: CASSFGLRSYEQYF. The CDR3 coding sequence is TGTGCCAGCAGTTTCGGACTGCGCTCCTACGAGCAGTACTTC.

The chain's CDR3 is CASSAREGTGELFF. In DNA form, the CDR3 reads TGTGCCAGCAGCGCCCGGGAGGGCACCGGGGAGCTGTTTTTT. The chain links TRBV9 to TRBJ2-2; 8 bases fit TRBD2. V shed 3 bases and J 4 bases; nucleotides not matched to a gene: 2. Germline V gene sequence: CDR1 SGDLS, CDR2 YYNGEE. The CDR3 totals 14 residues.

The chain is built from TRBV9 and TRBJ1-1; maybe TRBD1 (5 bases). Germline values: CDR1 SGDLS, CDR2 YYNGEE. V was shortened by 4 bases and J by 4 bases, with 17 bases between the two germline ends. This CDR3 contains 15 residues. Here the CDR3 reads CASSPYERGGTEAFF. CDR3 coding DNA: TGTGCCAGCAGCCCTTACGAGAGGGGTGGCACTGAAGCTTTCTTT.

The chain is built from TRBV6-5 and TRBJ2-1; 9 positions match TRBD2. Germline V CDR1 and CDR2: MNHEY, SVGAGI. V shed 2 bases, J shed 6 bases, and the junction held 5 bases outside the gene matches. The CDR3 has 15 amino acids. The CDR3 nucleotides read TGTGCCAGCAGTTACCGGCGGGAGGGCCCCAATGAGCAGTTCTTC. Encoded protein: CASSYRREGPNEQFF.

The rearrangement joins TRBV7-2 to TRBJ2-5; 11 positions match TRBD2. Germline loops: CDR1 SGHTA, CDR2 FQGNSA. This CDR3 is built from 15 residues. Trimming cost V 5 bases and J 4 bases; bases outside gene matches: 6. In nucleotides, the CDR3 is TGTGCCAGCAGCGGGACTAGCGGAGTGAGAGAGACCCAGTACTTC. Encoded protein: CASSGTSGVRETQYF.